Listed below are T cell receptor beta chains from one sample, sequenced in a study of cytomegalovirus exposure and HLA in healthy donors. Sequencing used immunoSEQ multiplex PCR; TCRdb keeps in-frame clones, though not all of them. The sample lists some 120,000 clones; around 76% were seen once. The sequencing sample was made of PBMCs. Receptors originate from a woman aged 55-69 years in good health and CMV-seropositive. The conserved cysteine and the conserved F or W are not part of the CDR3 here. The order of the fields is clone size, D gene, V gene, CDR3 protein. The D gene is left open where the match is weak. Expanded clones get a size class; other rows say once, few or many, or leave the size out.

clone size: .; D gene: .; V gene: TRBV7-9; CDR3 protein: ASSLDEGRGYGYT
clone size: few; D gene: TRBD1; V gene: TRBV14; CDR3 protein: ASSQGQGIDYT
clone size: .; D gene: .; V gene: TRBV2; CDR3 protein: ASSDDSTDTQY
clone size: .; D gene: TRBD1; V gene: TRBV6-1; CDR3 protein: ASSERTGGGLDTEAF
clone size: .; D gene: .; V gene: TRBV25-1; CDR3 protein: ARDPAPPGHTNTGELF
clone size: few; D gene: .; V gene: TRBV6-5; CDR3 protein: ASRNVGSPSYEQY
clone size: .; D gene: TRBD1; V gene: TRBV30; CDR3 protein: AWTPRTGLFRELF
clone size: .; D gene: TRBD2; V gene: TRBV13; CDR3 protein: ASTTRSGEGSGANVLT
clone size: .; D gene: .; V gene: TRBV7-2; CDR3 protein: ASTPRFGEKLF
clone size: .; D gene: TRBD1; V gene: TRBV7-2; CDR3 protein: ASSLAGGSSEQF
clone size: .; D gene: .; V gene: TRBV2; CDR3 protein: ASSVKADYGYT
clone size: .; D gene: TRBD1; V gene: TRBV5-1; CDR3 protein: ASKFTGDYNEQF
clone size: .; D gene: TRBD1; V gene: TRBV27; CDR3 protein: ASSPVTGGTQPQH
clone size: .; D gene: .; V gene: TRBV4-3; CDR3 protein: ASSPLGVNEQF
clone size: once; D gene: TRBD1; V gene: TRBV9; CDR3 protein: ASSVDRGSYNSPLH
clone size: few; D gene: .; V gene: TRBV23-1; CDR3 protein: ASSPGKRYEQY
clone size: .; D gene: TRBD2; V gene: TRBV7-3; CDR3 protein: ASSLLVAGGLDTQY
clone size: .; D gene: .; V gene: TRBV19; CDR3 protein: ASSIGNRGLHQPQH
clone size: .; D gene: .; V gene: TRBV30; CDR3 protein: AWSVPGRVHYGYT
clone size: .; D gene: TRBD1; V gene: TRBV7-9; CDR3 protein: ASSLLGQANTEAF
clone size: once; D gene: TRBD2; V gene: TRBV6-6; CDR3 protein: ASRRTSGNGELF
clone size: .; D gene: .; V gene: TRBV27; CDR3 protein: ASSSHLTGYGYT
clone size: few; D gene: TRBD1; V gene: TRBV5-4; CDR3 protein: ASSLEPRGWAEQF
clone size: .; D gene: .; V gene: TRBV6-6; CDR3 protein: ASTQVTNTGELF
clone size: .; D gene: .; V gene: TRBV6-1; CDR3 protein: ASSGGNKWNEQF
clone size: .; D gene: TRBD2; V gene: TRBV4-2; CDR3 protein: ASSQTASGGPSTDTQY
clone size: .; D gene: .; V gene: TRBV25-1; CDR3 protein: ASSEPRQVHNEQF
clone size: .; D gene: .; V gene: TRBV7-2; CDR3 protein: ASSYSQIQY
clone size: few; D gene: TRBD2; V gene: TRBV2; CDR3 protein: ASSDGPSGGVNEQF
clone size: .; D gene: .; V gene: TRBV6-5; CDR3 protein: ASSFTGRSTQY
clone size: once; D gene: .; V gene: TRBV19; CDR3 protein: ASVGATGELF
clone size: .; D gene: TRBD2; V gene: TRBV5-1; CDR3 protein: ASSWEFSGGSYNEQF
clone size: .; D gene: .; V gene: TRBV5-1; CDR3 protein: ASSLDRDTAF